Below, 28 T cell receptor beta chains from the same sample are listed, as sequenced in a study of T cells in Graves' hyperthyroidism and ophthalmopathy. Amplification targeted TCR beta CDR3 regions from RNA transcripts. During a first-round RT-PCR of the TCR CDR3, the HTBI primer set was used. One entry per CDR3 protein, called by TCRdb with MiXCR from the multiplex PCR reads. The profile covers around 500,000 distinct CDR3 sequences, with roughly 23% appearing a single time and about half taken by the ten largest. Sequences were obtained from blood. The receptor source for this set is a woman in her sixties or seventies with Graves' ophthalmopathy.

The table lists this clonotype with many counts. The rearrangement joins TRBV29-1 to TRBJ2-1; D call uncertain. The CDR3 consists of 11 residues. Looked up from germline, CDR1 is SQVTM and CDR2 is ANQGSEA. Between the trimmed V and J ends, which lost 6 bases and 6 bases, there was a span of 9 bases. CDR3 protein: CSVGQPNEQFF. CDR3 bases: TGCAGCGTAGGGCAGCCCAATGAGCAGTTCTTC.

The gene calls are TRBV19 and TRBJ2-5; a possible D gene is TRBD1 (6 bases). V lost 6 bases and J lost 5, with 13 bases in between. The CDR3 is made up of 13 amino acids. Germline V gene data show CDR1 as LNHDA and CDR2 as SQIVND (reference sequence). The CDR3, as DNA: TGTGCCAGTAGCGTGGGGGCCATGGAGACCCAGTACTTC. Residues: CASSVGAMETQYF.

The chain's CDR3 is CASSPQGNRNTGELFF. The CDR3 DNA is TGTGCCAGCAGCCCACAGGGGAATAGGAACACCGGGGAGCTGTTTTTT. This chain uses TRBV7-9 with TRBJ2-2; 7 nucleotides match TRBD1. Germline V lookup: CDR1 SEHNR, CDR2 FQNEAQ (reference sequence). Trimming cost V 5 bases and J 1 base; bases outside gene matches: 7. The CDR3 extends over 16 amino acids.

This clonotype was recorded a few times. V gene TRBV6-6 combines with J gene TRBJ2-4; TRBD1 matches 8 bases. Trimming cost V 2 bases and J 4 bases; bases outside gene matches: 1. This CDR3 comprises 14 residues. Germline values: CDR1 MNHNY, CDR2 SVGAGI (reference sequence). CDR3 coding DNA: TGTGCCAGCAGTTACGACAGGGGAAAAAACATTCAGTACTTC. This codes for CASSYDRGKNIQYF.

This clonotype was seen at least ten times. The chain employs TRBV27 and TRBJ2-7; no firm D call. CDR3 length: 15 residues. Trimming removed 6 bases from V and 0 bases from J, with 15 bases in between. The germline V gene has CDR1 MNHEY and CDR2 SMNVEV (reference sequence). The CDR3 DNA is TGTGCCAGCAGCAAGCTTCCGGCGGACTCCTACGAGCAGTACTTC. Protein sequence: CASSKLPADSYEQYF.

This clonotype was counted a few times. The chain links TRBV7-9 to TRBJ2-3; D is unclear. The CDR3 has 11 amino acids. Trimming took off 5 bases at V and 9 bases at J, with 9 bases between the two ends. Looked up from germline, CDR1 is SEHNR and CDR2 is FQNEAQ (reference sequence). CDR3 DNA sequence: TGTGCCAGCAGCCGATCAGTCACGCAGTATTTT. Translation: CASSRSVTQYF. Complete variable domain (other parts from reference TRBV7-9 and TRBJ2-3): DTGVSQNPRHKITKRGQNVTFRCDPISEHNRLYWYRQTLGQGPEFLTYFQNEAQLEKSRLLSDRFSAERPKGSFSTLEIQRTEQGDSAMYLCASSRSVTQYFGPGTRLTVL.

This clonotype was counted between two and nine times. The chain uses TRBV27 and TRBJ2-3; TRBD1 aligns across 8 bases. In germline, CDR1 is MNHEY, CDR2 SMNVEV (reference sequence). V shed 10 bases, J shed 6 bases, and the junction held 9 bases outside the gene matches. The CDR3 sequence is 13 residues long. The CDR3 is CATRFQGADTQYF. CDR3 in DNA: TGTGCCACCAGATTCCAGGGGGCTGATACGCAGTATTTT.

J is TRBJ2-7 and V is TRBV28, with D maybe TRBD2 (5 bases). V was cut by 3 bases and J by 7 bases, with 10 bases left in between. The CDR3 spans 12 residues. Looked up from germline, CDR1 is MDHEN and CDR2 is SYDVKM. The CDR3 nucleotides read TGTGCCAGCAGTTTTCGGACTGGAGAGCAGTACTTC. Amino acid sequence: CASSFRTGEQYF. Full variable domain (remainder filled in from reference TRBV28 and TRBJ2-7): DVKVTQSSRYLVKRTGEKVFLECVQDMDHENMFWYRQDPGLGLRLIYFSYDVKMKEKGDIPEGYSVSREKKERFSLILESASTNQTSMYLCASSFRTGEQYFGPGTRLTVT.

This clonotype has only a few counts. Its ends do not fully match the called genes, so a read error is possible. V gene TRBV3-1 combines with J gene TRBJ2-2; the D is unclear. Germline V gives CDR1 LGHDT, CDR2 YNNKEL (reference sequence). This CDR3 is 15 amino acids long. The CDR3: CASSQDDVVSGELFF. The CDR3 DNA sequence: TGCGCCAGCAGCCAAGATGACGTAGTTTCCGGGGAGCTGTTTTTT.

This clonotype was seen more than once but under ten times. The chain combines TRBV7-2 with TRBJ1-5; no definite D call. Trimming removed 6 bases at V and 5 bases at J, with 11 bases between. Germline CDR1 and CDR2: SGHTA and FQGNSA. The length of the CDR3 is 13 residues. CDR3 DNA: TGTGCCAGCAGTCTCAATCGGTATCAGCCCCAGCATTTT. Translation gives CASSLNRYQPQHF. Drawing the rest from reference TRBV7-2 and TRBJ1-5, the complete variable domain is GAGVSQSPSNKVTEKGKDVELRCDPISGHTALYWYRQSLGQGLEFLIYFQGNSAPDKSGLPSDRFSAERTGGSVSTLTIQRTQQEDSAVYLCASSLNRYQPQHFGDGTRLSIL.

CDR3 coding DNA: TGCAGCGTTGGAGGGGGGGGCGTCACCGGGGAGCTGTTTTTT. Its translation is CSVGGGGVTGELFF. This rearrangement joins TRBV29-1 to TRBJ2-2, with a tentative D call TRBD2 (7 bases). The CDR3 length is 14 residues. Germline-derived CDR1 and CDR2 are SQVTM and ANQGSEA. The V and J ends lost 4 bases and 4 bases respectively, with 13 bases between them.

This rearrangement joins TRBV7-2 to TRBJ1-1; D not certain. The ends were cut back, 3 bases at V and 0 bases at J, with 11 bases in the middle. The CDR3 is 15 residues long. Germline CDR1 reads SGHTA; CDR2 reads FQGNSA. The DNA of the CDR3 is TGTGCCAGCAGCTTGGCCCTGACCTTGAACACTGAAGCTTTCTTT. Its translation: CASSLALTLNTEAFF.

This chain links TRBV12-3 or TRBV12-4 with TRBJ1-5, with 7 bases fitting TRBD1. Losses at the gene ends were 6 bases for V and 3 bases for J; bases not matched to a gene: 5. The CDR3 has 14 residues. The CDR3 nucleotides are TGTGCCAGCAGAGCGGGACAGTTCAATCAGCCCCAGCATTTT. Encoded protein: CASRAGQFNQPQHF.

This clonotype turned up a few times. The chain has TRBV2 and TRBJ1-4; D is uncertain. Trimming pared 7 bases from V and 7 bases from J, leaving 13 bases between. Germline values: CDR1 SNHLY, CDR2 FYNNEI. This CDR3 region has 13 residues. As DNA, the CDR3 is TGTGCCAGCAAAGGCAGCCAGTTTGAAAAACTGTTTTTT. As protein: CASKGSQFEKLFF.

This clonotype was detected a few times. The chain has TRBV6-5 and TRBJ2-7, with 7 positions matching TRBD1. The CDR3 length is 18 residues. The germline V gene encodes CDR1 MNHEY and CDR2 SVGAGI. Unmatched junction bases numbered 14, after V lost 2 bases and J lost 1 base. CDR3 in DNA: TGTGCCAGCAGTTACCAGCGACAGGGCCCGACGGGTTCCTACGAGCAGTACTTC. It specifies CASSYQRQGPTGSYEQYF.

The chain joins TRBV19 to TRBJ1-4; TRBD1 matches at 8 bases. The V and J ends lost 5 bases and 2 bases, in that order; junction bases with no gene match: 4. The CDR3 is 15 residues long. Per germline, CDR1 LNHDA and CDR2 SQIVND (reference sequence). Here the CDR3 DNA reads TGTGCCAGTAGTGTACAGGGGGAGACTAATGAAAAACTGTTTTTT. Translating gives CASSVQGETNEKLFF. The variable domain in full, completed from reference TRBV19 and TRBJ1-4, reads DGGITQSPKYLFRKEGQNVTLSCEQNLNHDAMYWYRQDPGQGLRLIYYSQIVNDFQKGDIAEGYSVSREKKESFPLTVTSAQKNPTAFYLCASSVQGETNEKLFFGSGTQLSVL.

This clonotype was recorded many times. This sequence joins TRBV28 and TRBJ2-7, with D possibly being TRBD1 (7 bases). The CDR3 is 13 amino acids. Germline assignment: CDR1 MDHEN and CDR2 SYDVKM. V was shortened by 6 bases and J by 2 bases, with 11 bases between the two germline ends. CDR3 in amino acids: CASRSGGPYEQYF. The CDR3 bases are TGTGCCAGCAGGTCAGGGGGGCCCTACGAGCAGTACTTC.

This chain uses TRBV7-2 with TRBJ2-5; TRBD2 might be the D (5 bases). Germline V lookup: CDR1 SGHTA, CDR2 FQGNSA. The CDR3 is 15 amino acids. The V gene lost 0 bases and the J gene lost 2 bases, with 10 bases spanning the gap. DNA for the CDR3: TGTGCCAGCAGCTTAGCGATGGGAGTACAAGAGACCCAGTACTTC. This sequence encodes CASSLAMGVQETQYF.

This clonotype was picked up a small number of times. This sequence joins TRBV7-9 and TRBJ2-2, with D maybe TRBD1 (7 bases). Germline CDR1 SEHNR, CDR2 FQNEAQ (reference sequence). V gave up 11 bases and J gave up 4 bases, with 17 bases separating them. The CDR3 totals 14 residues. The CDR3 DNA follows: TGTGCCCCGATGGAGGGGGCTAGCACCGGGGAGCTGTTTTTT. Protein: CAPMEGASTGELFF.

The gene calls are TRBV7-9 and TRBJ1-1; tentative D call: TRBD1 (6 bases). The CDR3 sequence is 15 residues long. CDR1 and CDR2 from the germline V gene are SEHNR and FQNEAQ (reference sequence). Trimming took off 4 bases at V and 6 bases at J, with 18 bases between the two ends. The CDR3 coding sequence is TGTGCCAGCAGCTCTCAGGGGAGCGTGAGGGCTGAAGCTTTCTTT. Protein product: CASSSQGSVRAEAFF.

This rearrangement joins TRBV4-3 to TRBJ1-2; the D gene is possibly TRBD1 (5 bases). Germline V gene data show CDR1 as LGHNA and CDR2 as YSLEER. CDR3 size: 15 residues. V dropped 0 bases and J dropped 8 bases, with 16 bases sitting between them. In nucleotides, the CDR3 is TGCGCCAGCAGCCAAGATCGGGGGGGAGCATACGGCTACACCTTC. This sequence encodes CASSQDRGGAYGYTF.

CDR3 in amino acids: CSAILPLAKNIQYF. The CDR3 DNA reads TGCAGTGCCATCCTCCCCCTAGCCAAAAACATTCAGTACTTC. The chain couples TRBV20-1 to TRBJ2-4; D is uncertain. With 6 bases removed from V and 0 bases from J, the gap between germline ends came to 12 bases. Germline CDR1 reads DFQATT; CDR2 reads SNEGSKA (reference sequence). The CDR3 totals 14 residues.

This clonotype has just a few counts. V is TRBV2 and J is TRBJ1-5; maybe TRBD1 (5 bases). CDR1 and CDR2 (germline): SNHLY, FYNNEI. This CDR3 spans 15 amino acids. V shed 3 bases and J shed 7 bases, with 16 bases lying between them. The CDR3 sequence: CASSERAWGGQPQHF. The CDR3 coding sequence is TGTGCCAGCAGTGAGCGGGCTTGGGGGGGGCAGCCCCAGCATTTT.

The chain couples TRBV29-1 to TRBJ1-1; 9 positions match TRBD1. Trimming removed 5 bases from V and 4 bases from J; junction bases left unmatched: 5. The CDR3 covers 13 residues. Germline lookup yields CDR1 SQVTM and CDR2 ANQGSEA. CDR3 residues: CSVRQGGSTEAFF. Written as DNA, the CDR3 is TGCAGCGTTCGACAGGGGGGAAGCACTGAAGCTTTCTTT.

V gene TRBV30 combines with J gene TRBJ2-7, with TRBD2 matching over 13 bases. The CDR3 spans 17 residues. The V gene's germline CDR1 is GTSNPN and CDR2 SVGIG (reference sequence). J gave up 4 bases and V 0 bases, and 9 bases lay outside the gene matches. CDR3 nucleotides: TGTGCCTGGAGTGTACGGCTGGGACTAGCGGGACCATACGAGCAGTACTTC. Its translation is CAWSVRLGLAGPYEQYF.

The gene calls are TRBV28 and TRBJ1-1, with TRBD1 as a possible D gene (5 bases). CDR1 is MDHEN and CDR2 is SYDVKM in the germline V gene. V lost 8 bases and J 5 bases, leaving 21 bases between the germline ends. CDR3 size: 15 residues. The CDR3 here is CASLPQGPAGTEAFF. The DNA for the CDR3 is TGTGCCAGCCTTCCTCAGGGACCCGCGGGGACTGAAGCTTTCTTT.

This clonotype was counted a few times. V is TRBV6-6 and J is TRBJ1-5, with a possible D match to TRBD1 (5 bases). The CDR3 is 13 amino acids. Trimming removed 0 bases from V and 11 bases from J, with 11 bases in between. Per germline, CDR1 MNHNY and CDR2 SVGAGI (reference sequence). The CDR3 region is CASSYSRGETQHF. The CDR3 DNA sequence: TGTGCCAGCAGTTACTCGAGAGGGGAGACCCAGCATTTT.

V usage is TRBV12-3 or TRBV12-4 and J usage is TRBJ1-4; a weak D match, TRBD1 (5 bases). The CDR3 runs to 13 residues. V was shortened by 10 bases and J by 5 bases, with 14 bases between the two germline ends. CDR3 DNA sequence: TGTGCCATCACGACAGAAAACAATGAAAAACTGTTTTTT. This gives the protein CAITTENNEKLFF.